Listed below are T cell receptor beta chains from one sample, sequenced in a study of CD8 T cells in ankylosing spondylitis. TCRdb re-called the 5' RACE reads through MiXCR, storing one row per CDR3 protein. This table holds approximately 92,000 distinct CDR3 sequences, around 10% found once. Sequencing used blood, either unsorted or a sorted T cell fraction (not recorded which). The source is a male donor with ankylosing spondylitis or in good health (not recorded which). Both conserved end residues are part of each CDR3. D genes are given only for firm matches. Clone size is shown for a subset of rows, as once, few, many or a class of expanded clone.

clone size	V gene	D gene	J gene	CDR3 protein	CDR3 DNA
many	TRBV10-3	NA	TRBJ2-3	CAISGSPGDTQYF	TGTGCCATCAGTGGCTCACCTGGAGATACGCAGTATTTT
many	TRBV2	NA	TRBJ2-5	CASSGEWAGQQETQYF	TGTGCCAGCAGTGGTGAATGGGCAGGACAACAAGAGACCCAGTACTTC
many	TRBV29-1	NA	TRBJ2-2	CSVSPTDGSNTGELFF	TGCAGCGTTTCCCCGACGGACGGATCGAACACCGGGGAGCTGTTTTTT
many	TRBV7-9	NA	TRBJ2-7	CASSFPREYEQYF	TGTGCCAGCAGCTTTCCCAGGGAATACGAGCAGTACTTC
many	TRBV20-1	TRBD1	TRBJ2-1	CSAGRDREYNEQFF	TGCAGTGCTGGCCGGGACAGGGAATACAATGAGCAGTTCTTC
few	TRBV7-8	NA	TRBJ2-7	CASSLGAGYSYEQYF	TGTGCCAGCAGCTTAGGAGCCGGGTACTCGTACGAGCAGTACTTC
NA	TRBV7-8	TRBD1	TRBJ2-1	CASSLPGQGLWEQFF	TGTGCCAGCAGCCTCCCGGGACAGGGGCTCTGGGAGCAGTTCTTC
many	TRBV7-8	NA	TRBJ1-5	CASSLAWGRGSNQPQHF	TGTGCCAGCAGCTTAGCGTGGGGGAGGGGGAGCAATCAGCCCCAGCATTTT
many	TRBV9	TRBD2	TRBJ2-1	CASSVDLAGINSYNEQFF	TGTGCCAGCAGCGTAGACCTAGCGGGGATTAACTCCTACAATGAGCAGTTCTTC
many	TRBV5-1	TRBD2	TRBJ2-1	CASSLGWASGGAASYNEQFF	TGCGCCAGCAGCTTGGGCTGGGCTAGCGGGGGGGCCGCGTCCTACAATGAGCAGTTCTTC
many	TRBV5-1	NA	TRBJ2-5	CASREVGETQYF	TGCGCCAGCAGAGAGGTGGGGGAGACCCAGTACTTC
many	TRBV12-3/TRBV12-4	TRBD1	TRBJ1-3	CASSTTGTGNTIYF	TGTGCCAGCAGTACGACAGGGACAGGAAACACCATATATTTT
NA	TRBV12-3/TRBV12-4	TRBD1	TRBJ2-7	CASSPGQVANEQYF	TGTGCCAGCAGCCCGGGACAGGTGGCCAACGAGCAGTACTTC
many	TRBV5-1	TRBD2	TRBJ2-7	CASSLVGGGQDYEQYF	TGCGCCAGCAGCTTGGTCGGCGGGGGGCAAGATTACGAGCAGTACTTC
few	TRBV27	TRBD2	TRBJ2-5	CASSSGTSRQETQYF	TGTGCCAGCAGTTCCGGGACTAGCCGGCAAGAGACCCAGTACTTC
many	TRBV20-1	NA	TRBJ2-7	CSASADEQYF	TGCAGTGCTAGCGCCGACGAGCAGTACTTC
many	TRBV12-3/TRBV12-4	TRBD1	TRBJ1-6	CASRFDRVSSPLHF	TGTGCCAGCAGATTCGACAGGGTCTCTTCACCCCTCCACTTT
many	TRBV7-8	TRBD1	TRBJ1-1	CASSTQGVLGTEAFF	TGTGCCAGCAGCACTCAGGGGGTGCTGGGCACTGAAGCTTTCTTT
many	TRBV18	TRBD1	TRBJ1-5	CASSPPVGQGTNQPQHF	TGTGCCAGCTCACCACCGGTGGGACAGGGAACGAATCAGCCCCAGCATTTT
many	TRBV29-1	NA	TRBJ2-7	CSVMEYEQYF	TGCAGCGTTATGGAATACGAGCAGTACTTC
NA	TRBV6-1	TRBD1	TRBJ1-4	CASSARQGSVEKLFF	TGTGCCAGCAGTGCGAGACAGGGGTCGGTTGAAAAACTGTTTTTT
many	TRBV6-1	NA	TRBJ1-4	CASSRDRSLNEKLFF	TGTGCCAGCAGCCGAGACAGGAGCCTTAATGAAAAACTGTTTTTT
many	TRBV12-3/TRBV12-4	NA	TRBJ2-2	CASSLPGELFF	TGTGCCAGCTCCCTCCCGGGGGAGCTGTTTTTT
many	TRBV12-3/TRBV12-4	TRBD2	TRBJ2-3	CASSLASGPFDTQYF	TGTGCCAGCAGTTTGGCTAGCGGACCCTTCGATACGCAGTATTTT
many	TRBV20-1	NA	TRBJ1-1	CSALRPPNERANTEAFF	TGCAGTGCCCTTAGACCCCCCAATGAACGAGCAAATACTGAAGCTTTCTTT
few	TRBV7-2	TRBD1	TRBJ1-2	CASSLGAGGTYGYTF	TGTGCCAGCAGCTTAGGGGCAGGGGGCACCTATGGCTACACCTTC
many	TRBV15	TRBD1	TRBJ1-5	CAKSDRGGQPQHF	TGTGCCAAATCAGACAGGGGCGGTCAGCCCCAGCATTTT
many	TRBV24-1	NA	TRBJ2-7	CATSDSGGHHEQYF	TGTGCCACCAGTGATTCTGGGGGGCACCACGAGCAGTACTTC
many	TRBV5-1	NA	TRBJ1-4	CASSLGTSSEKLFF	TGCGCCAGCAGCTTAGGGACCAGCAGTGAAAAACTGTTTTTT
many	TRBV5-1	NA	TRBJ2-7	CASTGPSPYEQYF	TGCGCCAGCACGGGACCGAGTCCCTACGAGCAGTACTTC
many	TRBV19	NA	TRBJ1-1	CASSFSSGPASHGEAFF	TGTGCCAGTAGTTTTTCGTCGGGCCCAGCCTCCCACGGAGAAGCTTTCTTT
many	TRBV9	TRBD1	TRBJ1-3	CASSVGPGQGVDTIYF	TGTGCCAGCAGCGTCGGACCGGGACAGGGGGTAGACACCATATATTTT
many	TRBV28	NA	TRBJ2-3	CASSFRRTPITDTQYF	TGTGCCAGCAGTTTCCGCCGGACACCCATCACAGATACGCAGTATTTT
many	TRBV7-8	NA	TRBJ1-1	CASSLLVMNTEAFF	TGTGCCAGCAGCTTACTGGTGATGAACACTGAAGCTTTCTTT
many	TRBV2	NA	TRBJ2-1	CASMAGIYNEQFF	TGTGCCAGCATGGCGGGGATCTACAATGAGCAGTTCTTC
many	TRBV7-2	TRBD1	TRBJ1-1	CASSPPRGGIYTEAFF	TGTGCCAGCAGCCCACCCAGGGGGGGAATTTACACTGAAGCTTTCTTT
NA	TRBV29-1	NA	TRBJ2-7	CSVPQGGEQYF	TGCAGCGTTCCTCAGGGGGGCGAGCAGTACTTC
many	TRBV20-1	NA	TRBJ2-7	CSAARGTYEQYF	TGCAGTGCTGCCCGGGGAACCTACGAGCAGTACTTC